This TCR beta chain was found in a study of T cell repertoires in aging, cancer and after chemotherapy. Study overall: Repeat sampling of healthy donors over several months to years showed clear clonal overlap. General study findings and limits: These repertoire data do not allow conclusions about immunological memory after chemotherapy.

TRB rearrangements spanning V, D and J were amplified using mixed TRB-A/B primers. TCRdb reprocessed the multiplex PCR reads with MiXCR, giving one entry per CDR3 protein. The repertoire holds over 9,000 distinct CDR3 sequences, with about 24% as singletons. TCR beta rearrangements were amplified from peripheral blood genomic DNA. The germline V gene has CDR1 KGHSH and CDR2 LQKENI. The CDR3 sequence is 16 residues long. The V end was cut by 0 bases, the J end by 0 bases, with 9 bases between. This clonotype was picked up a small number of times. Its specificity is unknown. The sequence was collected from a human donor in good health. The sequencing input was blood. This sequence joins TRBV18 and TRBJ2-1; D is unresolved. This CDR3 is CASSPPLRSSYNEQFF. CDR3 coding DNA: TGTGCCAGCTCACCACCGCTCCGTAGCTCCTACAATGAGCAGTTCTTC.